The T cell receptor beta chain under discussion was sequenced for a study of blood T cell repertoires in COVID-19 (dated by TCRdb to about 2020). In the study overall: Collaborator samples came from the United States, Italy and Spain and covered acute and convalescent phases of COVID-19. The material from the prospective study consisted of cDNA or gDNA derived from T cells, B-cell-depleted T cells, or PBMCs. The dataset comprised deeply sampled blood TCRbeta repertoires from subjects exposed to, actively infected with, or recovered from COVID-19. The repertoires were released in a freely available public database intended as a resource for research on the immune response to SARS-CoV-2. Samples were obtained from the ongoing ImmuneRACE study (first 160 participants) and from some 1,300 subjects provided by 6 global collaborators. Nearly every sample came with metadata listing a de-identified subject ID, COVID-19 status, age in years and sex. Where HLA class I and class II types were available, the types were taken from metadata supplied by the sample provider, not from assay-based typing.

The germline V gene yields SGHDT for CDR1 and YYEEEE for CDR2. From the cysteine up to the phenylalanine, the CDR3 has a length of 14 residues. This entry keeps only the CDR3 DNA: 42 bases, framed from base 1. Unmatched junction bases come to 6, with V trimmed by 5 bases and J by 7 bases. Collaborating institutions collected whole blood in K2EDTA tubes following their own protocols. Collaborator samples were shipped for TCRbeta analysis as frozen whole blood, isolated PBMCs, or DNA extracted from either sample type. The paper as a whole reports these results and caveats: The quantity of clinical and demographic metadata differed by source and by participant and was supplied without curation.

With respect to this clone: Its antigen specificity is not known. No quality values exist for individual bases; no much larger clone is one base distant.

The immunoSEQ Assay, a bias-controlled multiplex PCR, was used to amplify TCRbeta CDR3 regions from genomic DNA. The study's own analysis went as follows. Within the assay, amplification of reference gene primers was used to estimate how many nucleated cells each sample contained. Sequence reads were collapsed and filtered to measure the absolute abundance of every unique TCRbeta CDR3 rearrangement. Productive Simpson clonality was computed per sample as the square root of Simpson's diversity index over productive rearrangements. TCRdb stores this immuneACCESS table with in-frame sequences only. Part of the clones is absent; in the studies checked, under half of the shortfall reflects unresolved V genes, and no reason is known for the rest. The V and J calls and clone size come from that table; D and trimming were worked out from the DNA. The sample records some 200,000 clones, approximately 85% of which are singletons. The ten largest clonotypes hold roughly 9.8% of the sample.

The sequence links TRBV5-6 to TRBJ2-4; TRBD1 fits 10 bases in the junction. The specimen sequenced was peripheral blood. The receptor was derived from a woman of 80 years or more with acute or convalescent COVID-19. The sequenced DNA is TGTGCCAGCAGGGGACAGGGGATGAGGAACATTCAGTACTTC. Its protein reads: CASRGQGMRNIQYF.